These 5 T cell receptor beta chains were all obtained from the same sample, sequenced in a study of pediatric ulcerative colitis (dated by TCRdb to the late 2010s). The library was generated by the immunoSEQ multiplex PCR assay. Entries here come from immuneACCESS through TCRdb and include only in-frame sequences with V and J called. Some clones fail to appear in such tables; in the studies checked, an unresolved V gene covers under half of the shortfall, and the cause of the remainder is unknown. A total of about 60,000 clones appear in this sample, around 87% of them only once. The ten top clones hold roughly 1.5% of the sample. The sample taken for sequencing was blood. Every receptor here comes from a boy under 18 who was a control in a study of pediatric ulcerative colitis.

The gene calls are TRBV5-6 and TRBJ2-7; D gene uncertain. The CDR3 contains 16 residues. Germline CDR1 is SGHDT and CDR2 is YYEEEE. V gave up 4 bases and J gave up 2 bases, with 19 bases separating them. CDR3 coding DNA: TGTGCCAGCAGCGAATTCATTCCAGTTCTTACCTACGAGCAGTACTTC. This translates into CASSEFIPVLTYEQYF. The whole variable domain, remainder taken from reference TRBV5-6 and TRBJ2-7, is DAGVTQSPTHLIKTRGQQVTLRCSPKSGHDTVSWYQQALGQGPQFIFQYYEEEERQRGNFPDRFSGHQFPNYSSELNVNALLLGDSALYLCASSEFIPVLTYEQYFGPGTRLTVT.

The chain carries TRBV19 and TRBJ2-1; D unresolved. Germline CDR1 and CDR2: LNHDA and SQIVND (reference sequence). The CDR3 totals 12 residues. V lost 3 bases to trimming and J lost 4 bases, with 4 bases between them. This CDR3 reads CASSIGYNEQFF. The CDR3, as DNA: TGTGCCAGTAGTATTGGGTACAATGAGCAGTTCTTC.

The chain recombines TRBV5-1 with TRBJ2-1, with D possibly being TRBD1 or TRBD2 (5 bases each). The CDR3 is 14 amino acids. Between the trimmed V and J ends, which lost 4 bases and 8 bases, there was a span of 16 bases. The germline V gene has CDR1 SGHRS and CDR2 YFSETQ. The CDR3 bases are TGCGCCAGCAGCGGGGGTGCGATTTCTGATGAGCAGTTCTTC. Its translation is CASSGGAISDEQFF.

The CDR3 nucleotides read TGCAGCGTTGAAGCATTCGCGGCAGGGTCGGGGACAGATACGCAGTATTTT. This sequence encodes CSVEAFAAGSGTDTQYF. This chain joins TRBV29-1 and TRBJ2-3; D is perhaps TRBD1 or TRBD2 (5 bases each). This CDR3 spans 17 amino acids. Trimming took off 1 base at V and 3 bases at J, with 20 bases between the two ends. Germline CDR1 reads SQVTM; CDR2 reads ANQGSEA.

V and J are TRBV4-1 and TRBJ1-4; D is undetermined. Trimming left V 0 bases short and J 3 bases short, with 11 bases between. Germline assignment: CDR1 MGHRA and CDR2 YSYEKL. This CDR3 contains 16 residues. CDR3 coding DNA: TGCGCCAGCAGCCAAGATCACGGGCTCCCTAATGAAAAACTGTTTTTT. Residues: CASSQDHGLPNEKLFF.